Each of the 14 T cell receptor beta chains below was sequenced from the same sample in a study of blood T cell repertoires in COVID-19. Using immunoSEQ multiplex PCR, the repertoire was profiled, and TCRdb retains in-frame clones only, with some absent. Here the sample spans about 26,000 clones, roughly 88% being singletons. Sample: peripheral blood. The origin of the receptors is a human donor in a cohort sampled during active COVID-19.

This rearrangement joins TRBV24-1 to TRBJ2-3; 8 nucleotides agree with TRBD1. J gave up 4 bases and V 2 bases, and 1 base lay outside the gene matches. Per the germline V gene, CDR1 is KGHDR and CDR2 is SFDVKD. The CDR3 spans 14 residues. CDR3 amino acids: CATSDSGGADTQYF. The CDR3 region has the DNA TGTGCCACCAGTGATTCAGGGGGCGCAGATACGCAGTATTTT.

The chain is built from TRBV10-3 and TRBJ1-2, with D uncertain. Per germline, CDR1 ENHRY and CDR2 SYGVKD. The CDR3 is 13 amino acids. Trimming cost V 3 bases and J 7 bases, with 12 bases left between them. The DNA for the CDR3 is TGTGCCATCAGTGATTCCGGGTCGGGTGGCTACACCTTC. Residues: CAISDSGSGGYTF.

This chain links TRBV7-9 with TRBJ2-2; possibly TRBD2 for D (5 bases). Trimming removed 4 bases at V and 6 bases at J, with 21 bases between. Germline CDR1 SEHNR, CDR2 FQNEAQ (reference sequence). This CDR3 spans 17 amino acids. In nucleotides, the CDR3 is TGTGCCAGCAGCTCCGACTATGGGAATACGGATGCCGGGGAGCTGTTTTTT. It specifies CASSSDYGNTDAGELFF.

This clone was seen once. The chain combines TRBV28 with TRBJ2-7; 11 nucleotides align to TRBD2. V shed 5 bases, J shed 6 bases, and the junction held 6 bases outside the gene matches. Germline V gene lookup returns CDR1 MDHEN and CDR2 SYDVKM. The CDR3 extends over 14 amino acids. DNA of the CDR3: TGTGCCAGCAGTCTCCCGGGACTAGCGGTCGAGCAGTACTTC. Translated: CASSLPGLAVEQYF. The full variable domain, completed using reference TRBV28 and TRBJ2-7, is DVKVTQSSRYLVKRTGEKVFLECVQDMDHENMFWYRQDPGLGLRLIYFSYDVKMKEKGDIPEGYSVSREKKERFSLILESASTNQTSMYLCASSLPGLAVEQYFGPGTRLTVT.

The chain combines TRBV20-1 with TRBJ2-7; the D gene is possibly TRBD1 (6 bases). The germline CDR1 and CDR2 sequences are DFQATT and SNEGSKA (reference sequence). Trimming removed 3 bases at V and 5 bases at J, with 14 bases between. CDR3 length equals 13 residues. CDR3 DNA: TGCAGTGCTAGTTCGGGACAAGACAACGAGCAGTACTTC. It yields the protein CSASSGQDNEQYF.

This clone has only one observation. This chain connects TRBV27 to TRBJ1-1; D unresolved. The CDR3 covers 13 residues. Trimming took off 4 bases at V and 1 base at J, with 7 bases between the two ends. Germline V gene sequence: CDR1 MNHEY, CDR2 SMNVEV (reference sequence). The CDR3 region has the DNA TGTGCCAGCAGTTCGACACCGAACACTGAAGCTTTCTTT. Residues: CASSSTPNTEAFF.

The chain is built from TRBV11-2 and TRBJ2-2; 9 nucleotides align to TRBD2. V was clipped by 4 bases and J by 5 bases; unmatched bases: 5. Germline CDR1 and CDR2: SGHAT and FQNNGV. This CDR3 is 15 amino acids long. The CDR3 coding sequence is TGTGCCAGCAGCTCCAGGACTAGCGTTACCGGGGAGCTGTTTTTT. It specifies CASSSRTSVTGELFF. The entire variable domain, with the rest obtained from reference TRBV11-2 and TRBJ2-2, is as follows: EAGVAQSPRYKIIEKRQSVAFWCNPISGHATLYWYQQILGQGPKLLIQFQNNGVVDDSQLPKDRFSAERLKGVDSTLKIQPAKLEDSAVYLCASSSRTSVTGELFFGEGSRLTVL.

For the CDR3, the DNA is TGTGCCAGCAGCTTGGTGGGGACAGAAGAGACCCAGTACTTC. Encoded protein: CASSLVGTEETQYF. The chain employs TRBV5-6 and TRBJ2-5; 7 nucleotides line up with TRBD1. Trimming took 0 bases from V and 3 from J; bases not matched to a gene: 2. CDR3 length equals 14 residues. The germline V gene encodes CDR1 SGHDT and CDR2 YYEEEE.

The V call is TRBV7-8, the J call TRBJ2-7; 12 nucleotides agree with TRBD2. The CDR3 loop spans 14 amino acids. Unmatched junction bases numbered 4, after V lost 8 bases and J lost 2 bases. Germline lookup yields CDR1 SGHVS and CDR2 FQNEAQ. CDR3 sequence reads: CASRRLAGAYEQYF. The DNA of the CDR3 is TGTGCCAGCCGGAGACTAGCGGGAGCCTACGAGCAGTACTTC.

The chain links TRBV18 to TRBJ2-1; D perhaps matches TRBD2 (6 bases). V was shortened by 3 bases and J by 0 bases, with 15 bases between the two germline ends. Germline assignment: CDR1 KGHSH and CDR2 LQKENI. The CDR3 covers 17 residues. CDR3 bases: TGTGCCAGCTCACCTCAGGCGGGGACCAGCTCCTACAATGAGCAGTTCTTC. This codes for CASSPQAGTSSYNEQFF.

The rearrangement links TRBV18 to TRBJ2-7; 7 nucleotides line up with TRBD1. The germline gives CDR1 KGHSH, CDR2 LQKENI. This CDR3 contains 15 residues. With 2 bases clipped from V and 6 bases from J, the junction kept 10 bases outside the gene matches. As DNA, the CDR3 is TGTGCCAGCTCACCAAGACAGGGAACGGGAAGCGAGCAGTACTTC. This encodes CASSPRQGTGSEQYF. The whole variable domain, remainder taken from reference TRBV18 and TRBJ2-7, is NAGVMQNPRHLVRRRGQEARLRCSPMKGHSHVYWYRQLPEEGLKFMVYLQKENIIDESGMPKERFSAEFPKEGPSILRIQQVVRGDSAAYFCASSPRQGTGSEQYFGPGTRLTVT.

The chain uses TRBV3-1 (or the pseudogene TRBV3-2) and TRBJ1-1, with unresolved D. In germline, CDR1 is LGHDT, CDR2 YNNKEL (reference sequence). The CDR3 totals 13 residues. Trimming cost V 1 base and J 4 bases, with 7 bases left between them. CDR3 coding DNA: TGTGCCAGCAGCCAAGTGCGAGGCACTGAAGCTTTCTTT. Protein: CASSQVRGTEAFF.

This clone was counted only a few times. The chain carries TRBV6-2 or TRBV6-3 and TRBJ1-2, with D possibly matching TRBD1 (6 bases). From germline, CDR1 is MNHEY and CDR2 SVGEGT. The CDR3 runs to 14 residues. Trimming cost V 4 bases and J 4 bases, with 13 bases left between them. CDR3 sequence: CASSLLGQLYGYTF. Here the CDR3 DNA reads TGTGCCAGCAGTTTATTAGGACAGCTCTATGGCTACACCTTC.

The rearrangement joins TRBV5-1 to TRBJ2-7, with 9 bases that match TRBD2. V trimming: 2 bases; J trimming: 2 bases; junction bases outside the gene matches: 5. The CDR3 sequence is 15 residues long. From germline, CDR1 is SGHRS and CDR2 YFSETQ. In DNA, the CDR3 is TGCGCCAGCAGCTTTCAGACTAGCGGAGCCTACGAGCAGTACTTC. Its translation: CASSFQTSGAYEQYF. Based on the CDR3 plus reference TRBV5-1 and TRBJ2-7, the full variable domain is KAGVTQTPRYLIKTRGQQVTLSCSPISGHRSVSWYQQTPGQGLQFLFEYFSETQRNKGNFPGRFSGRQFSNSRSEMNVSTLELGDSALYLCASSFQTSGAYEQYFGPGTRLTVT.